The 10 T cell receptor beta chains listed next were all sequenced from one sample in a study of post-analysis software for immune sequencing data. Presence of unique molecular identifiers characterized the TCR beta cDNA libraries. TCRdb redid the calling of the PCR reads with MiXCR, one entry per CDR3 protein. In the table there are about 430,000 distinct CDR3 sequences, over 30% of which are singletons. The antigens these receptors bind are not known. Whole-study findings and limits: Five or six TRBV segments appeared more often in patients than in controls, and TRBV5-6, TRBV5-1 and TRBV20-1 were among these.

Sequences were obtained from blood. The receptors shown here come from a girl aged 2-10 years with multiple sclerosis.

This sequence joins TRBV4-3 and TRBJ2-5; TRBD2 agrees at 11 bases. The germline CDR1 and CDR2 sequences are LGHNA and YSLEER. Unmatched junction bases numbered 15, after V lost 4 bases and J lost 2 bases. This CDR3 region has 19 residues. CDR3: CASSLYIAGGPRGQETQYF. CDR3 sequence (DNA): TGCGCCAGCAGCCTTTACATAGCGGGAGGGCCCCGTGGGCAAGAGACCCAGTACTTC.

This chain links TRBV5-5 with TRBJ1-1; TRBD1 agrees at 7 bases. This CDR3 comprises 14 residues. Germline CDR1 reads SGHKS; CDR2 reads YYEKEE (reference sequence). V dropped 2 bases and J dropped 3; count of bases not matched to a gene: 4. The CDR3 bases are TGTGCCAGCAGCTTTCAGGGGGGGGACACTGAAGCTTTCTTT. It encodes CASSFQGGDTEAFF.

The chain has TRBV7-2 and TRBJ2-7; D remains unclear. CDR1 is SGHTA, CDR2 FQGNSA, per germline. The V gene lost 1 base and the J gene lost 2 bases, with 3 bases spanning the gap. This CDR3 comprises 12 residues. DNA for the CDR3: TGTGCCAGCAGCTTAGATGCCTACGAGCAGTACTTC. This codes for CASSLDAYEQYF. Full variable domain (rest looked up from reference TRBV7-2 and TRBJ2-7): GAGVSQSPSNKVTEKGKDVELRCDPISGHTALYWYRQSLGQGLEFLIYFQGNSAPDKSGLPSDRFSAERTGGSVSTLTIQRTQQEDSAVYLCASSLDAYEQYFGPGTRLTVT.

This clonotype was observed a few times. The chain couples TRBV4-1 to TRBJ2-7; D call uncertain. CDR1 and CDR2 from the germline V gene are MGHRA and YSYEKL. The CDR3 covers 16 residues. Trimming removed 1 base from V and 1 base from J, with 14 bases in between. CDR3 loop: CASSQGTLGSSYEQYF. The CDR3 DNA reads TGCGCCAGCAGCCAAGGGACCCTGGGGTCATCCTACGAGCAGTACTTC.

This rearrangement joins TRBV4-1 to TRBJ2-3, with 12 bases fitting TRBD2. CDR1 and CDR2 (germline): MGHRA, YSYEKL. The ends lost 6 bases at V and 6 bases at J; junction bases unmatched: 13. This CDR3 has 17 amino acids. For the CDR3, the DNA is TGCGCCAGCAGTACCCCTGGGACTAGCGGGCGCTCCGATACGCAGTATTTT. It encodes CASSTPGTSGRSDTQYF.

V usage is TRBV11-2 and J usage is TRBJ2-7; perhaps TRBD1 as D (6 bases). This CDR3 is 15 amino acids long. V was clipped by 3 bases and J by 3 bases, with 15 bases between them. CDR1 SGHAT and CDR2 FQNNGV come from the germline V gene. CDR3 amino acids: CASSFYTGKVYEQYF. The CDR3 coding sequence is TGTGCCAGCAGCTTCTATACAGGGAAGGTCTACGAGCAGTACTTC. The whole variable domain, filled in from reference TRBV11-2 and TRBJ2-7, reads EAGVAQSPRYKIIEKRQSVAFWCNPISGHATLYWYQQILGQGPKLLIQFQNNGVVDDSQLPKDRFSAERLKGVDSTLKIQPAKLEDSAVYLCASSFYTGKVYEQYFGPGTRLTVT.

For this clonotype: Given a much more abundant clone one base away, this may be a read error. The chain links TRBV27 to TRBJ1-2, with 8 nucleotides matching TRBD1. CDR1 MNHEY and CDR2 SMNVEV come from the germline V gene (reference sequence). The CDR3 consists of 16 residues. DNA of the CDR3: TGTGCCGGCAGTTTAATCTCCGCAGGGGGCAACTATGGCTACACCTTC. Encoded protein: CAGSLISAGGNYGYTF.

A single count supports this clonotype. The rearrangement joins TRBV14 to TRBJ2-6, with 7 bases fitting TRBD2. V was pared by 3 bases and J by 0 bases, with 8 bases of the junction left unmatched. Germline assignment: CDR1 SGHDN and CDR2 FVKESK. The CDR3 is made up of 18 amino acids. The CDR3 bases are TGTGCCAGCAGCCATTTGGGGGGGGTCCTCTCTGGGGCCAACGTCCTGACTTTC. It specifies CASSHLGGVLSGANVLTF.

The chain joins TRBV27 to TRBJ2-3, with 9 bases matching TRBD2. The J segment lost 4 bases and the V segment lost 6 bases, leaving 2 bases of the junction unmatched. This CDR3 has 13 residues. From germline, CDR1 is MNHEY and CDR2 SMNVEV (reference sequence). CDR3 sequence: CASRGLASDTQYF. As DNA, the CDR3 is TGTGCCAGCAGGGGACTAGCCTCAGATACGCAGTATTTT.

The sample holds a few counts of this clonotype. This rearrangement joins TRBV7-3 to TRBJ2-3, with D uncertain. From germline, CDR1 is SGHTA and CDR2 FQGTGA. This CDR3 has 12 amino acids. V was clipped by 5 bases and J by 4 bases, with 7 bases between them. The CDR3: CASSGPSDTQYF. The CDR3, as DNA: TGTGCCAGCAGCGGCCCCTCAGATACGCAGTATTTT.